This is a list of T cell receptor beta chains from one sample in a study of T cells in Graves' hyperthyroidism and ophthalmopathy. TCRdb itself ran the multiplex PCR reads through MiXCR, one entry per CDR3 protein. The table records approximately 410,000 distinct CDR3 sequences, roughly an eighth of them present only once. The sequenced material came from blood. These receptors originate from a woman under 30 with Graves' hyperthyroidism. Both conserved end residues are part of each CDR3. The D gene is left open where the match is weak. Size is omitted from some rows. Given values are once, few, many or a class for expanded clones.

d_gene: -
v_gene: TRBV19
j_gene: TRBJ1-1
abundance: many
CDR3nt: TGTGCCAGTAGTATAATTGGGGTGTCAGGCACTGAAGCTTTCTTT
CDR3aa: CASSIIGVSGTEAFF

d_gene: TRBD2
v_gene: TRBV7-8
j_gene: TRBJ2-7
abundance: -
CDR3nt: TGTGCCAGCAGCTTAACGGCTAGCGGAACCTACGAGCAGTACTTC
CDR3aa: CASSLTASGTYEQYF

d_gene: TRBD1
v_gene: TRBV15
j_gene: TRBJ2-5
abundance: few
CDR3nt: TGTGCCACCAGCAGAGTCGGGGACAGGGGAGTGGAGACCCAGTACTTC
CDR3aa: CATSRVGDRGVETQYF

d_gene: TRBD2
v_gene: TRBV9
j_gene: TRBJ2-1
abundance: -
CDR3nt: TGTGCCAGCAGCGTAGAGGGACTAGCGGGAGGTTCGAGTTACAATGAGCAGTTCTTC
CDR3aa: CASSVEGLAGGSSYNEQFF

d_gene: -
v_gene: TRBV6-4
j_gene: TRBJ1-2
abundance: few
CDR3nt: TGTGCCAGCAGTGACCAGCCGGAAGGACAGTCTGGTGGCTACACCTTC
CDR3aa: CASSDQPEGQSGGYTF

d_gene: -
v_gene: TRBV30
j_gene: TRBJ2-7
abundance: many
CDR3nt: TGTGCCTGGAGTCGACTGAGCTACGAGCAGTACTTC
CDR3aa: CAWSRLSYEQYF

d_gene: -
v_gene: TRBV30
j_gene: TRBJ1-1
abundance: few
CDR3nt: TGTGCCTGGACCAATGGGGGGACTGAAGCTTTCTTT
CDR3aa: CAWTNGGTEAFF

d_gene: TRBD1
v_gene: TRBV28
j_gene: TRBJ1-5
abundance: -
CDR3nt: TGTGCCAGCAGACCAGCCGGGACAGGCAATCAGCCCCAGCATTTT
CDR3aa: CASRPAGTGNQPQHF

d_gene: TRBD1
v_gene: TRBV12-3/TRBV12-4
j_gene: TRBJ1-1
abundance: many
CDR3nt: TGTGCCAGCAGCCCCGAACAGGGGTTTTCAACGGTAACTGAAGCTTTCTTT
CDR3aa: CASSPEQGFSTVTEAFF

d_gene: -
v_gene: TRBV28
j_gene: TRBJ2-3
abundance: many
CDR3nt: TGTGCCAGCAGTTTATTTGGACAGAGCACAGATACGCAGTATTTT
CDR3aa: CASSLFGQSTDTQYF

d_gene: TRBD2
v_gene: TRBV30
j_gene: TRBJ2-2
abundance: -
CDR3nt: TGTGCCTGGAGCGGTGGCGGGAGTTACAGCGGGGAGCTGTTTTTT
CDR3aa: CAWSGGGSYSGELFF

d_gene: -
v_gene: TRBV6-5
j_gene: TRBJ2-7
abundance: -
CDR3nt: TGTGCCAGCAGTTCCCCACGGACAGCCTCCTACGAGCAGTACTTC
CDR3aa: CASSSPRTASYEQYF

d_gene: -
v_gene: TRBV7-9
j_gene: TRBJ1-1
abundance: many
CDR3nt: TGTGCCAGCAGCTTGCAGGGTGGTAATGAAGCTTTCTTT
CDR3aa: CASSLQGGNEAFF

d_gene: -
v_gene: TRBV12-3/TRBV12-4
j_gene: TRBJ2-5
abundance: many
CDR3nt: TGTGCCAGCAGTCGCTACGGGGACCCCAGAGGGGAGACCCAGTACTTC
CDR3aa: CASSRYGDPRGETQYF

d_gene: -
v_gene: TRBV11-2
j_gene: TRBJ1-1
abundance: -
CDR3nt: -
CDR3aa: CASSFALGSWPVF

d_gene: TRBD1
v_gene: TRBV20-1
j_gene: TRBJ1-1
abundance: many
CDR3nt: TGCAGTGCTAGAGTGTGGGGACAGGGGGGGAACACTGAAGCTTTCTTT
CDR3aa: CSARVWGQGGNTEAFF

d_gene: -
v_gene: TRBV28
j_gene: TRBJ1-3
abundance: -
CDR3nt: TGTGCCAGCCACACGGAAGGCCGGAGAAACACCATATATTTT
CDR3aa: CASHTEGRRNTIYF

d_gene: -
v_gene: TRBV27
j_gene: TRBJ2-3
abundance: few
CDR3nt: TGTGCCAGCAGTTTGCCAGCAGGAAGCACAGATACGCAGTATTTT
CDR3aa: CASSLPAGSTDTQYF

d_gene: -
v_gene: TRBV10-3
j_gene: TRBJ1-1
abundance: many
CDR3nt: TGTGCCATCAGTAACAGGAACACTGAAGCTTTCTTT
CDR3aa: CAISNRNTEAFF

d_gene: TRBD2
v_gene: TRBV29-1
j_gene: TRBJ2-7
abundance: many
CDR3nt: TGCAGCGTTGAGGGGCTAGCGGGAGTCACCGAGCAGTACTTC
CDR3aa: CSVEGLAGVTEQYF

d_gene: -
v_gene: TRBV11-2
j_gene: TRBJ1-5
abundance: many
CDR3nt: TGTGCCAGCAGCTTAGCAGAGAATCAGCCCCAGCATTTT
CDR3aa: CASSLAENQPQHF

d_gene: -
v_gene: TRBV6-1
j_gene: TRBJ1-2
abundance: few
CDR3nt: TGTGCCAGCAGGACAGGCTATGGCTACACCTTC
CDR3aa: CASRTGYGYTF

d_gene: -
v_gene: TRBV18
j_gene: TRBJ2-7
abundance: few
CDR3nt: TGTGCCAGCTCACTTTCCGGGACGGAAAGCTACGAGCAGTACTTC
CDR3aa: CASSLSGTESYEQYF

d_gene: TRBD2
v_gene: TRBV20-1
j_gene: TRBJ2-7
abundance: few
CDR3nt: TGCAGTGTCCCGACTAGCGGGAGCGGGTACGAGCAGTACTTC
CDR3aa: CSVPTSGSGYEQYF

d_gene: TRBD1
v_gene: TRBV5-5
j_gene: TRBJ2-7
abundance: -
CDR3nt: TGTGCCAGCAGCTTGGGGGACAGGGGCTCCTACGAGCAGTACTTC
CDR3aa: CASSLGDRGSYEQYF

d_gene: -
v_gene: TRBV25-1
j_gene: TRBJ1-6
abundance: few
CDR3nt: TGTGCCAGCAGTGACAACTATAATTCACCCCTCCACTTT
CDR3aa: CASSDNYNSPLHF

d_gene: -
v_gene: TRBV18
j_gene: TRBJ2-1
abundance: few
CDR3nt: TGTGCCAGCTCACCACCGGGGGGGGCCCGGGGCAATGAGCAGTTCTTC
CDR3aa: CASSPPGGARGNEQFF

d_gene: -
v_gene: TRBV20-1
j_gene: TRBJ2-1
abundance: many
CDR3nt: TGCAGTGCTCTGGGCAAACTAGCCGGAAATGAGCAGTTCTTC
CDR3aa: CSALGKLAGNEQFF

d_gene: -
v_gene: TRBV29-1
j_gene: TRBJ1-5
abundance: many
CDR3nt: TGCAGCGTTGCCGGTCGATTTGATCAGCCCCAGCATTTT
CDR3aa: CSVAGRFDQPQHF

d_gene: -
v_gene: TRBV3-1
j_gene: TRBJ2-1
abundance: once
CDR3nt: TGTGCCAGCAGCCCAGGACCCCGGCAGGGAAGGGTCTTC
CDR3aa: CASSPGPRQGRVF

d_gene: -
v_gene: TRBV5-5
j_gene: TRBJ1-1
abundance: -
CDR3nt: TGTGCCAGCAGCTCGTCGTGGGGGGCCCCTGAAGCTTTCTTT
CDR3aa: CASSSSWGAPEAFF

d_gene: TRBD2
v_gene: TRBV30
j_gene: TRBJ2-2
abundance: -
CDR3nt: TGTGCCTGGACCCCTCAGCCTATTAGCGGGAGGAACACCGGGGAGCTGTTTTTT
CDR3aa: CAWTPQPISGRNTGELFF

d_gene: -
v_gene: TRBV4-3
j_gene: TRBJ1-1
abundance: many
CDR3nt: TGCGCCAGCAGCCAAGTGCCGGGGGCGACCACTGAAGCTTTCTTT
CDR3aa: CASSQVPGATTEAFF

d_gene: -
v_gene: TRBV28
j_gene: TRBJ1-2
abundance: -
CDR3nt: TGTGCCAGCAGTTCGGAGTTTAACTATGGCTACACCTTC
CDR3aa: CASSSEFNYGYTF

d_gene: -
v_gene: TRBV28
j_gene: TRBJ2-7
abundance: many
CDR3nt: TGTGCCAGCAGCCTTATTCGGGCAGGGAGGCTCTCCGAGCAGTACTTC
CDR3aa: CASSLIRAGRLSEQYF

d_gene: TRBD2
v_gene: TRBV20-1
j_gene: TRBJ2-7
abundance: many
CDR3nt: TGCAGTGCTATCTTCCGACTAGCGGGAGAAAGGTACGAGCAGTACTTC
CDR3aa: CSAIFRLAGERYEQYF

d_gene: -
v_gene: TRBV12-3/TRBV12-4
j_gene: TRBJ1-4
abundance: -
CDR3nt: TGTGCCAGCAGTGATACAGGGCCAACTAATGAAAAACTGTTTTTT
CDR3aa: CASSDTGPTNEKLFF

d_gene: TRBD1
v_gene: TRBV27
j_gene: TRBJ2-7
abundance: -
CDR3nt: TGTGCCAGCAGTTGGGGAACCGGGACAGGGAGCTCCGAGCAGTACTTC
CDR3aa: CASSWGTGTGSSEQYF

d_gene: TRBD1
v_gene: TRBV29-1
j_gene: TRBJ2-1
abundance: many
CDR3nt: TGCAGCGCCCGGGACAGGGGTTCCCACAATGAGCAGTTCTTC
CDR3aa: CSARDRGSHNEQFF

d_gene: TRBD2
v_gene: TRBV27
j_gene: TRBJ2-1
abundance: many
CDR3nt: TGTGCCAGCAGTCCACTAAAAGGGGCTAGCGGGAGACGCAATGAGCAGTTCTTC
CDR3aa: CASSPLKGASGRRNEQFF

d_gene: TRBD2
v_gene: TRBV5-1
j_gene: TRBJ2-1
abundance: many
CDR3nt: TGCGCCAGCAGATCGACTAGCGGTTACAATGAGCAGTTCTTC
CDR3aa: CASRSTSGYNEQFF

d_gene: -
v_gene: TRBV6-2/TRBV6-3
j_gene: TRBJ2-7
abundance: many
CDR3nt: TGTGCCAGCACAGACAGTGGCTACGAGCAGTACTTC
CDR3aa: CASTDSGYEQYF

d_gene: TRBD1
v_gene: TRBV13
j_gene: TRBJ1-2
abundance: -
CDR3nt: TGTGCCAGCAGCACCGAGGGACAGGGGTATGGCTACACCTTC
CDR3aa: CASSTEGQGYGYTF

d_gene: -
v_gene: TRBV6-5
j_gene: TRBJ1-1
abundance: few
CDR3nt: TGTGCCAGCAGTTACGACCCCATGAACACTGAAGCTTTCTTT
CDR3aa: CASSYDPMNTEAFF

d_gene: TRBD2
v_gene: TRBV7-9
j_gene: TRBJ2-3
abundance: -
CDR3nt: TGTGCCAGCAGCTTAGAAACTAGCGAGCGCACAGATACGCAGTATTTT
CDR3aa: CASSLETSERTDTQYF

d_gene: -
v_gene: TRBV19
j_gene: TRBJ1-3
abundance: few
CDR3nt: TGTGCCAGTAGTATCGGGGTTGCTGGAAACACCATATATTTT
CDR3aa: CASSIGVAGNTIYF

d_gene: -
v_gene: TRBV19
j_gene: TRBJ2-7
abundance: -
CDR3nt: TGTGCCAGTAGTATATCTATCACCTACGAGCAGTACTTC
CDR3aa: CASSISITYEQYF

d_gene: -
v_gene: TRBV6-1
j_gene: TRBJ1-2
abundance: -
CDR3nt: TGTGCCAGCAGTGTAGTTGTGCGTAGTAGTAACTATGGCTACACCTTC
CDR3aa: CASSVVVRSSNYGYTF

d_gene: TRBD1
v_gene: TRBV2
j_gene: TRBJ2-2
abundance: many
CDR3nt: TGTGCCAGCAGGCGGAACAGGGGGGACGGGGAGCTGTTTTTT
CDR3aa: CASRRNRGDGELFF

d_gene: -
v_gene: TRBV28
j_gene: TRBJ2-7
abundance: many
CDR3nt: TGTGCCAGCCACCTAACGGGCTACGAGCAGTACTTC
CDR3aa: CASHLTGYEQYF

d_gene: TRBD2
v_gene: TRBV7-2
j_gene: TRBJ2-3
abundance: -
CDR3nt: TGTGCCAGCAGTTATCCGGGACTAGCCCCACAGCAGGGGCAGTATTTT
CDR3aa: CASSYPGLAPQQGQYF

d_gene: -
v_gene: TRBV27
j_gene: TRBJ2-1
abundance: many
CDR3nt: TGTGCCAGCAGTTTAATCTCGTCCAATGAGCAGTTCTTC
CDR3aa: CASSLISSNEQFF

d_gene: -
v_gene: TRBV6-2/TRBV6-3
j_gene: TRBJ1-4
abundance: -
CDR3nt: TGTGCCAGCAGAAGGAGGCAGAGCGATGAAAAACTGTTTTTT
CDR3aa: CASRRRQSDEKLFF